The source of this T cell receptor beta chain is a study of post-analysis software for immune sequencing data. The CDR3 sequence is 15 residues long. V lost 5 bases and J lost 4, with 12 bases in between. CDR1 is ENHRY, CDR2 SYGVKD, per germline. Researchers reported that TCR beta cDNA libraries carried unique molecular identifiers. About 460,000 cDNA molecules were obtained from roughly 0.93 to 9.6 million T cells. TCRdb analysed the PCR reads with MiXCR anew, one entry per CDR3 protein. The repertoire holds 800,000 to 950,000 distinct CDR3 sequences, with approximately 57% as singletons. Regarding this clonotype: Antigen specificity is unknown.

Findings and caveats of the study: A handful of TRBV segments were more frequent in patients than controls; TRBV5-6, TRBV5-1 and TRBV20-1 belonged to this group.

The receptor was derived from a girl under 18 with multiple sclerosis. Input material: blood. J is TRBJ2-6 and V is TRBV10-3; tentatively, D is TRBD1 or TRBD2 (5 bases each). The CDR3 protein is CAISPLGAGANVLTF. In DNA form, the CDR3 reads TGTGCCATCAGTCCGCTCGGGGCCGGGGCCAACGTCCTGACTTTC.